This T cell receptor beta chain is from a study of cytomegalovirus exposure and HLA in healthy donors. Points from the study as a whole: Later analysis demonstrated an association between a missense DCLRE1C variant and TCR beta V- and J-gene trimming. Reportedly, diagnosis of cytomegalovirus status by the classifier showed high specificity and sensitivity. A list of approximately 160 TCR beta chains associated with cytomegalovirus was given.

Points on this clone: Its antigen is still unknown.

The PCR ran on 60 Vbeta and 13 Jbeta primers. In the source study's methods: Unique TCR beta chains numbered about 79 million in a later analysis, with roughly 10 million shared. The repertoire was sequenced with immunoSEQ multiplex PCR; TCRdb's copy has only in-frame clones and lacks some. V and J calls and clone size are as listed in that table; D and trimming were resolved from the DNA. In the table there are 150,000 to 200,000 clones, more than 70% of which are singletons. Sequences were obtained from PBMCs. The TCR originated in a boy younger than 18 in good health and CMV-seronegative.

CDR3 residues: CASSRDTRNTEAFF. The CDR3 coding sequence is TGCGCCAGCAGCAGGGATACAAGGAACACTGAAGCTTTCTTT. The chain joins TRBV10-1 to TRBJ1-1; tentatively, D is TRBD1 (5 bases). Germline lookup yields CDR1 WNHNN and CDR2 SYGVQD (reference sequence). V gave up 6 bases and J gave up 1 base, with 12 bases separating them. CDR3 length: 14 residues.